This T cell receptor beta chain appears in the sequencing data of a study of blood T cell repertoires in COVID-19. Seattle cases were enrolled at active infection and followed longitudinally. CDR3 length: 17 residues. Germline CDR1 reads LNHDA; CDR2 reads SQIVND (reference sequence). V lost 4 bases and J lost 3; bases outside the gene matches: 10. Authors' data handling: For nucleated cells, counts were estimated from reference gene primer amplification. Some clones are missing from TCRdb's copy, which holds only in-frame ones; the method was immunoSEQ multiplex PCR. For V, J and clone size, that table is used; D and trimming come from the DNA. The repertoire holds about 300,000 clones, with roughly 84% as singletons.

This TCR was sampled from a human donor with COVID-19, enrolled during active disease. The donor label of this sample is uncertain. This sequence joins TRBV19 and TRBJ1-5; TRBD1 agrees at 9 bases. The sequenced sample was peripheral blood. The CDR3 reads CASSKGQGGGHNQPQHF. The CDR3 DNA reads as TGTGCCAGTAGTAAGGGACAGGGAGGGGGACACAATCAGCCCCAGCATTTT.